This T cell receptor beta chain was captured by sequencing in a study of multiple sclerosis patients with progressive multifocal leukoencephalopathy. Germline V gene data show CDR1 as MGHDK and CDR2 as SYGVNS. The V and J ends lost 2 bases and 3 bases respectively, with 8 bases between them. The CDR3 covers 14 residues. The table came from immunoSEQ multiplex PCR; TCRdb's copy has only in-frame clones and leaves some out. This table has roughly 30,000 clones, approximately 90% appearing once. The time point here: before natalizumab initiation. Material: PBMCs. This sequence joins TRBV25-1 and TRBJ1-5; no clear D. The clonotype was recovered from a human donor with multiple sclerosis. DNA for the CDR3: TGTGCCAGCAGTGAAGTGGGGAACAATCAGCCCCAGCATTTT. It translates to CASSEVGNNQPQHF. The whole variable domain, remainder taken from reference TRBV25-1 and TRBJ1-5, is EADIYQTPRYLVIGTGKKITLECSQTMGHDKMYWYQQDPGMELHLIHYSYGVNSTEKGDLSSESTVSRIRTEHFPLTLESARPSHTSQYLCASSEVGNNQPQHFGDGTRLSIL.